Presented here are 16 T cell receptor beta chains from one specimen sequenced in a study of blood T cell repertoires in COVID-19. Measured with immunoSEQ multiplex PCR; TCRdb has only the in-frame clones, and not every one. In the table there are 300,000 to 400,000 clones, under 95% of which are singletons. The sequenced sample was PBMCs or T cells enriched from blood (not recorded which). The receptors were sampled from a man in his sixties who had recovered from COVID-19.

Comment on this clone: Other DNA sequences within the sample encode an identical CDR3. The gene calls are TRBV9 and TRBJ2-1, with TRBD1 identical over 8 bases. With V trimmed by 3 bases and J by 4 bases, 6 bases remained unmatched. Looked up from germline, CDR1 is SGDLS and CDR2 is YYNGEE. This CDR3 has 15 residues. The DNA of the CDR3 is TGTGCCAGCAGCGGAGGACAGGGTACATACAATGAGCAGTTCTTC. It is translated as CASSGGQGTYNEQFF.

The rearrangement joins TRBV6-1 to TRBJ2-2; 8 bases are a match to TRBD2. The germline V gene encodes CDR1 MNHNS and CDR2 SASEGT. Trimming cost V 3 bases and J 5 bases; bases outside gene matches: 2. The CDR3 covers 14 residues. The CDR3 region has the DNA TGTGCCAGCAGTGACATAGCGGGGACCGGGGAGCTGTTTTTT. Encoded protein: CASSDIAGTGELFF.

The genes are TRBV9 and TRBJ2-7, with 8 bases identical to TRBD1. The V gene end was trimmed by 3 bases and the J gene end by 5 bases; junction bases not matched to a gene: 7. CDR3 length: 14 residues. The germline V gene has CDR1 SGDLS and CDR2 YYNGEE. The CDR3 sequence is CASSAQGAQDEQYF. CDR3 in DNA: TGTGCCAGCAGCGCTCAGGGGGCCCAGGACGAGCAGTACTTC.

CDR3 bases: TGTGCCTGGAGGGTAGGGACAGGGAATTCACCCCTCCACTTT. Its protein is CAWRVGTGNSPLHF. The rearrangement links TRBV30 to TRBJ1-6; 9 bases match TRBD1. The CDR3 covers 14 residues. Germline values: CDR1 GTSNPN, CDR2 SVGIG (reference sequence). J was trimmed by 7 bases and V by 3 bases; bases with no gene match: 4. Based on the CDR3 plus reference TRBV30 and TRBJ1-6, the full variable domain is SQTIHQWPATLVQPVGSPLSLECTVEGTSNPNLYWYRQAAGRGLQLLFYSVGIGQISSEVPQNLSASRPQDRQFILSSKKLLLSDSGFYLCAWRVGTGNSPLHFGNGTRLTVT.

The chain has TRBV3-1 (or the pseudogene TRBV3-2) and TRBJ1-1, with 11 bases matching TRBD1. CDR3 size: 15 residues. The V gene's germline CDR1 is LGHDT and CDR2 YNNKEL (reference sequence). V lost 6 bases, J lost 6 bases, and 9 bases stayed unmatched. The CDR3 DNA reads TGTGCCAGCAGTCGGACAGGGGGCGCGGACCCTGAAGCTTTCTTT. Translation: CASSRTGGADPEAFF.

The chain joins TRBV3-1 (or the pseudogene TRBV3-2) to TRBJ1-6; D is undetermined. Germline V gene data show CDR1 as LGHDT and CDR2 as YNNKEL (reference sequence). The CDR3 totals 13 residues. V was clipped by 3 bases and J by 14 bases, with 14 bases between them. In DNA form, the CDR3 reads TGTGCCAGCAGCCAGCTAGGTGGTAAGGCCCTCCACTTT. It yields the protein CASSQLGGKALHF.

This clone showed up just once. J is TRBJ2-2 and V is TRBV7-9, with D perhaps matching TRBD2 (5 bases). The germline CDR1 and CDR2 sequences are SEHNR and FQNEAQ (reference sequence). The CDR3 spans 13 residues. Trimming left V 5 bases short and J 7 bases short, with 11 bases between. The CDR3 DNA follows: TGTGCCAGCAGCCGTTTAGCGTACGGGGAGCTGTTTTTT. Translation gives CASSRLAYGELFF.

The genes are TRBV4-1 and TRBJ1-1, with D possibly being TRBD1 (5 bases). Trimming removed 0 bases from V and 0 bases from J, with 14 bases in between. Per germline, CDR1 MGHRA and CDR2 YSYEKL. The CDR3 loop spans 17 amino acids. CDR3 sequence (DNA): TGCGCCAGCAGCCAAGACTATCAGGGCTGGTTGAACACTGAAGCTTTCTTT. This gives the protein CASSQDYQGWLNTEAFF.

V usage is TRBV5-1 and J usage is TRBJ1-1; unclear D gene. From germline, CDR1 is SGHRS and CDR2 YFSETQ. The ends were cut back, 2 bases at V and 2 bases at J, with 10 bases in the middle. The CDR3 has 14 residues. CDR3 in DNA: TGCGCCAGCAGCTTTCAACAGAGAAACACTGAAGCTTTCTTT. Amino acids: CASSFQQRNTEAFF.

This chain links TRBV6-2 or TRBV6-3 with TRBJ1-5; the match to TRBD1 covers 7 bases. V lost 5 bases, J lost 7 bases, and 8 bases stayed unmatched. The germline V gene has CDR1 MNHEY and CDR2 SVGEGT. This CDR3 contains 14 residues. CDR3 DNA: TGTGCCAGCAGTGAGACAGGGCGGTGGCAGCCCCAGCATTTT. It codes for CASSETGRWQPQHF.

V is TRBV2 and J is TRBJ1-4, with TRBD1 matching 8 bases. After removal of 4 bases from V and 8 bases from J, the junction contained 9 bases not matched to a gene. This CDR3 spans 15 amino acids. CDR1 is SNHLY, CDR2 FYNNEI, per germline. The CDR3 reads CASSGLQGGVEKLFF. The CDR3 DNA follows: TGTGCCAGCAGTGGACTACAGGGGGGCGTCGAAAAACTGTTTTTT.

CDR3 DNA: TGTGCCAGTAGTATGGGATCAGCGGGACTTCCTTATGGCTACACCTTC. Protein sequence: CASSMGSAGLPYGYTF. This chain links TRBV19 with TRBJ1-2; D may be TRBD1 (5 bases). The CDR3 runs 16 residues. Germline lookup yields CDR1 LNHDA and CDR2 SQIVND (reference sequence). V lost 3 bases, J lost 5 bases, and 19 bases lay in between. Drawing the rest from reference TRBV19 and TRBJ1-2, the complete variable domain is DGGITQSPKYLFRKEGQNVTLSCEQNLNHDAMYWYRQDPGQGLRLIYYSQIVNDFQKGDIAEGYSVSREKKESFPLTVTSAQKNPTAFYLCASSMGSAGLPYGYTFGSGTRLTVV.

The chain links TRBV6-5 to TRBJ1-1, with D perhaps matching TRBD1 (5 bases). This CDR3 comprises 14 residues. Looked up from germline, CDR1 is MNHEY and CDR2 is SVGAGI. The germline V and J ends were trimmed by 5 bases and 3 bases, with 13 bases remaining between them. CDR3 sequence reads: CASSPVGGYTEAFF. CDR3 sequence (DNA): TGTGCCAGCAGTCCGGTCGGGGGGTACACTGAAGCTTTCTTT.

The rearrangement links TRBV3-1 (or the pseudogene TRBV3-2) to TRBJ2-1; 9 nucleotides align to TRBD2. Per the germline V gene, CDR1 is LGHDT and CDR2 is YNNKEL (reference sequence). With 2 bases clipped from V and 3 bases from J, the junction kept 2 bases outside the gene matches. The CDR3 contains 15 residues. Written as DNA, the CDR3 is TGTGCCAGCAGCCAACTAGCGGGGAACTACAATGAGCAGTTCTTC. Protein product: CASSQLAGNYNEQFF.

The V call is TRBV18, the J call TRBJ2-5, with a tentative D call TRBD2 (5 bases). V shed 9 bases and J shed 3 bases, with 14 bases lying between them. Germline V gene sequence: CDR1 KGHSH, CDR2 LQKENI. The CDR3 sequence is 13 residues long. The CDR3 DNA sequence: TGTGCCAGTGCTGGAGCGACTAAAGAGACCCAGTACTTC. It translates to CASAGATKETQYF.

The gene calls are TRBV7-9 and TRBJ1-5; D perhaps matches TRBD1 (5 bases). Deletions cut 5 bases from V and 1 base from J, with 6 bases between. There are 13 residues in the CDR3. Per the germline V gene, CDR1 is SEHNR and CDR2 is FQNEAQ (reference sequence). The CDR3 reads CASSQGSNQPQHF. The CDR3 coding sequence is TGTGCCAGCAGCCAGGGAAGCAATCAGCCCCAGCATTTT.